The 21 T cell receptor beta chains presented below share a single source sample, sequenced in a study of glioma-infiltrating T cells after dendritic cell vaccination listed by TCRdb under 2016. The method was the immunoSEQ multiplex PCR assay. Not all clones reach the TCRdb copy of this immuneACCESS table, which keeps in-frame sequences only. Checked studies attribute under half of the gap to unresolved V genes and leave the rest unexplained. Recorded for this sample are about 91,000 clones; roughly four fifths of them occurred a single time. Roughly 2.1% of the sample is in the top ten clones. Per the publication, the time point label means: after dendritic cell vaccination, including at tumor progression/relapse. The source material was blood, sampled after dendritic cell vaccination. These receptors were obtained from a human donor with glioblastoma.

The V call is TRBV7-9, the J call TRBJ2-2, with 11 bases fitting TRBD1. Losses at the gene ends were 5 bases for V and 5 bases for J; bases not matched to a gene: 13. The germline V gene has CDR1 SEHNR and CDR2 FQNEAQ (reference sequence). The CDR3 extends over 18 amino acids. The CDR3 sequence is CASSLGFGQGAFTGELFF. The CDR3 region has the DNA TGTGCCAGCAGCCTGGGATTCGGACAGGGGGCATTTACCGGGGAGCTGTTTTTT.

The chain joins TRBV7-9 to TRBJ1-1; maybe TRBD1 (5 bases). The length of the CDR3 is 16 residues. Germline V lookup: CDR1 SEHNR, CDR2 FQNEAQ (reference sequence). Trimming cost V 10 bases and J 1 base, with 22 bases left between them. CDR3 in DNA: TGTGCCACCGGAGTGGCCGGGGGGGGAGCGAACACTGAAGCTTTCTTT. It codes for CATGVAGGGANTEAFF.

The chain recombines TRBV6-1 with TRBJ1-1; 9 bases are shared with TRBD1. The CDR3 sequence is 14 residues long. V gave up 7 bases and J gave up 8 bases; unmatched junction bases: 11. CDR1 is MNHNS and CDR2 is SASEGT in the germline V gene. The CDR3 sequence is CASILTGQGKEAFF. The CDR3 DNA reads TGTGCCAGCATCTTAACGGGACAGGGAAAAGAAGCTTTCTTT.

The rearrangement links TRBV5-1 to TRBJ2-5; D may be TRBD1 (5 bases). The CDR3 covers 14 residues. Deletions cut 0 bases from V and 5 bases from J, with 11 bases between. Looked up from germline, CDR1 is SGHRS and CDR2 is YFSETQ. The CDR3 is CASSLGTPAETQYF. CDR3 coding DNA: TGCGCCAGCAGCTTGGGGACACCGGCGGAGACCCAGTACTTC.

The sample holds a few counts of this clone. The chain combines TRBV11-2 with TRBJ2-1; 14 bases align to TRBD2. Germline V CDR1 and CDR2: SGHAT, FQNNGV. This CDR3 spans 19 amino acids. J lost 5 bases, V lost 5 bases, and 14 bases had no gene match. The chain's CDR3 is CASSPLGTSGSLFHNEQFF. Here the CDR3 DNA reads TGTGCCAGCAGCCCGCTGGGGACTAGCGGGAGTTTATTCCACAATGAGCAGTTCTTC.

V is TRBV11-2 and J is TRBJ2-7; 9 bases are shared with TRBD1. Trimming removed 3 bases from V and 4 bases from J; junction bases left unmatched: 7. CDR1 SGHAT and CDR2 FQNNGV come from the germline V gene. This CDR3 has 15 residues. Here the CDR3 reads CASSFSTDRGYEQYF. The DNA for the CDR3 is TGTGCCAGCAGCTTTTCCACGGACAGGGGATACGAGCAGTACTTC.

The chain has TRBV6-5 and TRBJ2-3; TRBD2 might be the D (5 bases). V was cut by 7 bases and J by 2 bases, with 16 bases left in between. CDR3 length: 15 amino acids. Looked up from germline, CDR1 is MNHEY and CDR2 is SVGAGI. The CDR3 nucleotides read TGTGCCAGCACCCCTTTTGGGCGGGCCACAGATACGCAGTATTTT. It yields the protein CASTPFGRATDTQYF.

This chain uses TRBV19 with TRBJ2-1, with TRBD2 identical over 11 bases. The V segment lost 4 bases and the J segment 15 bases; nucleotides outside the gene matches: 8. The CDR3 consists of 13 residues. CDR1 is LNHDA, CDR2 SQIVND, per germline (reference sequence). The CDR3 reads CASSTTSGRYLFF. Written as DNA, the CDR3 is TGTGCCAGTAGTACCACTAGCGGGAGATATTTGTTCTTC.

The V call is TRBV5-1, the J call TRBJ2-3; D possibly corresponds to TRBD1 (5 bases). CDR3 size: 13 residues. Germline V gene lookup returns CDR1 SGHRS and CDR2 YFSETQ. V gave up 3 bases and J gave up 9 bases, with 14 bases separating them. This chain's CDR3 is CASSSETAGTQYF. CDR3 DNA sequence: TGCGCCAGCAGCTCCGAGACAGCCGGAACGCAGTATTTT.

The chain links TRBV29-1 to TRBJ1-2; 7 bases line up with TRBD1. The CDR3 is made up of 14 amino acids. V shed 4 bases, J shed 6 bases, and the junction held 11 bases outside the gene matches. Germline CDR1 is SQVTM and CDR2 is ANQGSEA. The CDR3 here is CSVVGRQGWDGYTF. For the CDR3, the DNA is TGCAGCGTTGTCGGGCGACAGGGCTGGGATGGCTACACCTTC.

The chain employs TRBV19 and TRBJ2-2, with D unclear. The CDR3 loop spans 15 amino acids. Germline V gene data show CDR1 as LNHDA and CDR2 as SQIVND (reference sequence). Trimming removed 3 bases from V and 4 bases from J, with 12 bases in between. The CDR3 spells CASSIPFTGTGELFF. The CDR3 DNA reads TGTGCCAGTAGTATTCCCTTCACGGGCACCGGGGAGCTGTTTTTT.

The rearrangement uses TRBV5-1 and TRBJ2-5; 13 positions agree with TRBD2. Germline CDR1 is SGHRS and CDR2 is YFSETQ. The CDR3 is made up of 15 amino acids. Losses at the gene ends were 0 bases for V and 5 bases for J; bases not matched to a gene: 1. CDR3 nucleotide sequence: TGCGCCAGCAGCTTGGTGACTAGCGGGGGGGAGACCCAGTACTTC. Translation: CASSLVTSGGETQYF.

This rearrangement joins TRBV5-6 to TRBJ2-6; possible D gene TRBD2, 6 bases. Germline CDR1 is SGHDT and CDR2 is YYEEEE. V shed 4 bases and J shed 7 bases, with 15 bases lying between them. This CDR3 spans 15 amino acids. The CDR3 nucleotides are TGTGCCAGCAGCACGCGGGGTCCGCGAGCCAACGTCCTGACTTTC. It is translated as CASSTRGPRANVLTF.

J is TRBJ1-2 and V is TRBV5-1, with D possibly being TRBD1 (6 bases). V was shortened by 7 bases and J by 0 bases, with 19 bases between the two germline ends. The V gene's germline CDR1 is SGHRS and CDR2 YFSETQ. This CDR3 is 16 amino acids long. CDR3 in DNA: TGCGCCAGCGCCGGGGGGGGCGAGGGAGCTAACTATGGCTACACCTTC. It specifies CASAGGGEGANYGYTF.

The rearrangement links TRBV18 to TRBJ1-5; D might be TRBD1 (6 bases). Germline V gene data show CDR1 as KGHSH and CDR2 as LQKENI. This CDR3 is 15 amino acids long. V gave up 6 bases and J gave up 4 bases, with 16 bases separating them. The CDR3 DNA follows: TGTGCCAGCTCGCCGGACGGACAGATAAATCAGCCCCAGCATTTT. This gives the protein CASSPDGQINQPQHF.

This chain connects TRBV4-1 to TRBJ2-7; 11 bases are a match to TRBD2. Looked up from germline, CDR1 is MGHRA and CDR2 is YSYEKL. The CDR3 extends over 15 amino acids. J gave up 2 bases and V 5 bases, and 5 bases lay outside the gene matches. CDR3 DNA sequence: TGCGCCAGCAGCGCCCGACTAGCGGGGCCCTACGAGCAGTACTTC. Its translation is CASSARLAGPYEQYF.

This rearrangement joins TRBV27 to TRBJ2-6; D might be TRBD1 (6 bases). Germline values: CDR1 MNHEY, CDR2 SMNVEV (reference sequence). This CDR3 spans 11 amino acids. The DNA of the CDR3 is TGTCAGGGGCGTGGGGCCAACGTCCTGACTTTC. Translated, it gives CQGRGANVLTF.

The V call is TRBV30, the J call TRBJ1-1; 7 bases align to TRBD1. This CDR3 region has 14 residues. V lost 2 bases to trimming and J lost 0 bases; unmatched junction nucleotides: 3. Germline V gene data show CDR1 as GTSNPN and CDR2 as SVGIG (reference sequence). The DNA of the CDR3 is TGTGCCTGGAGTCCGGGACAGCTGAACACTGAAGCTTTCTTT. The encoded protein is CAWSPGQLNTEAFF.

Only a few counts were recorded for this clone. V and J are TRBV29-1 and TRBJ2-5, with D tentatively TRBD1 (6 bases). Trimming shortened V by 1 base and J by 2 bases, and 11 bases separated the two germline ends. Germline-derived CDR1 and CDR2 are SQVTM and ANQGSEA. This CDR3 is built from 14 residues. This CDR3 reads CSVEGDKKQETQYF. The CDR3 bases are TGCAGCGTTGAAGGGGACAAAAAACAAGAGACCCAGTACTTC.

This clone occurred once. This chain joins TRBV6-5 and TRBJ2-1; D gene uncertain. This CDR3 has 13 amino acids. The V and J ends lost 0 bases and 10 bases respectively, with 10 bases between them. Per germline, CDR1 MNHEY and CDR2 SVGAGI. The CDR3 DNA reads TGTGCCAGCAGTTACTCGGCTAGTAGGGAGCAGTTCTTC. Translation gives CASSYSASREQFF.

The J gene is TRBJ2-1, the V gene TRBV7-2, with 7 bases lining up with TRBD2. This CDR3 spans 15 amino acids. The germline CDR1 and CDR2 sequences are SGHTA and FQGNSA. V lost 5 bases, J lost 6 bases, and 10 bases stayed unmatched. Here the CDR3 DNA reads TGTGCCAGCAGCCCCGATTGGACTAGGACCAATGAGCAGTTCTTC. Its translation: CASSPDWTRTNEQFF.